The rows below give T cell receptor beta chains drawn from one sample of a study of T cell responses to AZD1222 COVID-19 vaccine. The repertoire was sequenced with immunoSEQ multiplex PCR; TCRdb's copy has only in-frame clones and lacks some. The sample lists around 130,000 clones, just over 85% occurring once. Sequenced here: peripheral blood, sampled on day 0 of AZD1222 vaccination. These receptors were taken from an adult in good health. CDR3s include the opening cysteine and the closing phenylalanine or tryptophan. Fields, in order: V gene, CDR3 protein.

v_call: TRBV3-1/TRBV3-2; cdr3_aa: CASSQEMRVGNTIYF
v_call: TRBV2; cdr3_aa: CASLPGVSTEQYF
v_call: TRBV7-2; cdr3_aa: CASSLGWTVRNQPQHF
v_call: TRBV9; cdr3_aa: CASSVMSAHNEKLFF
v_call: TRBV4-1; cdr3_aa: CASSQVGLAGGSTDTQYF
v_call: TRBV11-3; cdr3_aa: CASSLGPSYEQYF
v_call: TRBV7-9; cdr3_aa: CASSLNWGTSGSPDTQYF
v_call: TRBV7-6; cdr3_aa: CASSPRGGSMSGELFF
v_call: TRBV28; cdr3_aa: CASSLSETQYF
v_call: TRBV12-3/TRBV12-4; cdr3_aa: CASSLTELSGAQF
v_call: TRBV19; cdr3_aa: CASSTGFSGRSNEQFF
v_call: TRBV19; cdr3_aa: CASSILPASNQPQHF
v_call: TRBV3-1/TRBV3-2; cdr3_aa: CASSHRGGNTEAFF
v_call: TRBV28; cdr3_aa: CASSPGRLSGNEKLFF
v_call: TRBV30; cdr3_aa: CASRSDRGHMNTEAFF
v_call: TRBV7-9; cdr3_aa: CASRPRYGGYTF
v_call: TRBV27; cdr3_aa: CASRQSGSHEQYF
v_call: TRBV9; cdr3_aa: CASSPGVLDAEAFF
v_call: TRBV9; cdr3_aa: CASSVGGASEKLFF
v_call: TRBV4-2; cdr3_aa: CASSQPGGLAGVRNTQYF
v_call: TRBV15; cdr3_aa: CATSTGLAGGSTDTQYF
v_call: TRBV6-5; cdr3_aa: CASSYDASSQGYTF
v_call: TRBV2; cdr3_aa: CASSPREGEQYF
v_call: TRBV19; cdr3_aa: CATQDPQGKNIQYF